A selection of T cell receptor beta chains follows, all from one sample in a study of T cell responses to AZD1222 COVID-19 vaccine. Sequencing used immunoSEQ multiplex PCR; TCRdb keeps in-frame clones, though not all of them. The sample lists approximately 100,000 clones; around nine tenths were seen once. Specimen: peripheral blood, collected on day 0 of AZD1222 vaccination. The receptor set was obtained from an adult in good health. Both conserved end residues are part of each CDR3. A D gene is named only where the DNA matches it firmly. Expanded clones get a size class; other rows say once, few or many, or leave the size out.

D gene: NA; V gene: TRBV19; clone size: NA; J gene: TRBJ1-3; CDR3 length: 17; CDR3 DNA: TGTGCCAGTAGTATAATAGGGACGCCGGCCTCCCGAAACACCATATATTTT; CDR3 protein: CASSIIGTPASRNTIYF
D gene: TRBD1; V gene: TRBV27; clone size: NA; J gene: TRBJ2-7; CDR3 length: 18; CDR3 DNA: TGTGCCAGCAGTTTATCGCGGCGTTGGACAGGGGTCTCCTACGAGCAGTACTTC; CDR3 protein: CASSLSRRWTGVSYEQYF
D gene: TRBD1; V gene: TRBV7-3; clone size: NA; J gene: TRBJ2-5; CDR3 length: 14; CDR3 DNA: TGTGCCAGCAGCTCGACAGGGACCCAAGAGACCCAGTACTTC; CDR3 protein: CASSSTGTQETQYF
D gene: TRBD2; V gene: TRBV4-1; clone size: NA; J gene: TRBJ2-3; CDR3 length: 17; CDR3 DNA: TGCGCCAGCAGCCAAGATATGCGCGGGGGGGCCGCAGATACGCAGTATTTT; CDR3 protein: CASSQDMRGGAADTQYF
D gene: NA; V gene: TRBV6-5; clone size: NA; J gene: TRBJ1-6; CDR3 length: 16; CDR3 DNA: TGTGCCAGCAGTTACGGCATTCAGGGGTATAATTCACCCCTCCACTTT; CDR3 protein: CASSYGIQGYNSPLHF
D gene: TRBD2; V gene: TRBV5-1; clone size: NA; J gene: TRBJ2-7; CDR3 length: 14; CDR3 DNA: TGCGCCAGCAGCTTTGGGCGGGGGGGGTACGAGCAGTACTTC; CDR3 protein: CASSFGRGGYEQYF
D gene: TRBD1; V gene: TRBV19; clone size: NA; J gene: TRBJ1-4; CDR3 length: 15; CDR3 DNA: TGTGCCAGTAGTATTGGGAGACAGGGGACTGAAAAACTGTTTTTT; CDR3 protein: CASSIGRQGTEKLFF
D gene: TRBD1; V gene: TRBV6-5; clone size: NA; J gene: TRBJ1-2; CDR3 length: 12; CDR3 DNA: TGTGCCAGCAGTCCAACAGGGGGCGGCTACACCTTC; CDR3 protein: CASSPTGGGYTF
D gene: TRBD1; V gene: TRBV30; clone size: NA; J gene: TRBJ1-5; CDR3 length: 13; CDR3 DNA: TGTGCCTGGAGCCGGGACAGTAATCAGCCCCAGCATTTT; CDR3 protein: CAWSRDSNQPQHF
D gene: NA; V gene: TRBV27; clone size: few; J gene: TRBJ1-2; CDR3 length: 15; CDR3 DNA: TGTGCCAGCACCCCTAGGGCAGGGACTAACTATGGCTACACCTTC; CDR3 protein: CASTPRAGTNYGYTF
D gene: NA; V gene: TRBV29-1; clone size: NA; J gene: TRBJ2-7; CDR3 length: 12; CDR3 DNA: TGCAGTTTTTCTCACAGCAGCTACGAGCAGTACTTC; CDR3 protein: CSFSHSSYEQYF
D gene: NA; V gene: TRBV9; clone size: NA; J gene: TRBJ2-2; CDR3 length: 15; CDR3 DNA: TGTGCCAGCAGCGTAGGTTATTTGAACACCGGGGAGCTGTTTTTT; CDR3 protein: CASSVGYLNTGELFF
D gene: TRBD1; V gene: TRBV19; clone size: NA; J gene: TRBJ1-1; CDR3 length: 17; CDR3 DNA: TGTGCCAGTAGTATAGGGGGGGGAGGACAGGCCAACACTGAAGCTTTCTTT; CDR3 protein: CASSIGGGGQANTEAFF
D gene: NA; V gene: TRBV13; clone size: once; J gene: TRBJ2-1; CDR3 length: 15; CDR3 DNA: TGTGCCAGCACAGGAGGGCCCTCCGGGTACAATGAGCAGTTCTTC; CDR3 protein: CASTGGPSGYNEQFF
D gene: NA; V gene: TRBV7-9; clone size: medium-sized; J gene: TRBJ1-6; CDR3 length: 15; CDR3 DNA: TGTGCCAGCAGCTTAGCGGACACAGTTAATTCACCCCTCCACTTT; CDR3 protein: CASSLADTVNSPLHF
D gene: TRBD1; V gene: TRBV15; clone size: NA; J gene: TRBJ1-2; CDR3 length: 16; CDR3 DNA: TGTGCCACCAGCACCTACCCCGGACAGGGAGCCTATGGCTACACCTTC; CDR3 protein: CATSTYPGQGAYGYTF
D gene: TRBD1; V gene: TRBV7-9; clone size: NA; J gene: TRBJ2-1; CDR3 length: 16; CDR3 DNA: TGTGCCAGCAGCTTAACAGGACAGGGTTCCTACAATGAGCAGTTCTTC; CDR3 protein: CASSLTGQGSYNEQFF
D gene: NA; V gene: TRBV19; clone size: NA; J gene: TRBJ1-4; CDR3 length: 15; CDR3 DNA: TGTGCCAGTAGTATAGAAAGGGCGAGAGGTGAAAAACTGTTTTTT; CDR3 protein: CASSIERARGEKLFF
D gene: NA; V gene: TRBV25-1; clone size: NA; J gene: TRBJ2-5; CDR3 length: 15; CDR3 DNA: TGTGCCAGCAGTGAATACCGGGGTCGCCAAGAGACCCAGTACTTC; CDR3 protein: CASSEYRGRQETQYF
D gene: NA; V gene: TRBV12-3/TRBV12-4; clone size: NA; J gene: TRBJ2-1; CDR3 length: 13; CDR3 DNA: TGTGCCAGCAGTACAACGAGGAACGGTGAGCAGTTCTTC; CDR3 protein: CASSTTRNGEQFF
D gene: NA; V gene: TRBV18; clone size: NA; J gene: TRBJ2-7; CDR3 length: 15; CDR3 DNA: TGTGCCAGCTCACCAGGGAACAGGCAAACCTACGAGCAGTACTTC; CDR3 protein: CASSPGNRQTYEQYF
D gene: NA; V gene: TRBV5-1; clone size: NA; J gene: TRBJ1-2; CDR3 length: 12; CDR3 DNA: TGCGCCAGCAGCTTGAGAGGCTATGGCTACACCTTC; CDR3 protein: CASSLRGYGYTF
D gene: NA; V gene: TRBV18; clone size: NA; J gene: TRBJ1-2; CDR3 length: 15; CDR3 DNA: TGTGCCAGCTCACGTGACACGGGGCAGGGATATGGCTACACCTTC; CDR3 protein: CASSRDTGQGYGYTF
D gene: TRBD2; V gene: TRBV7-2; clone size: few; J gene: TRBJ2-5; CDR3 length: 18; CDR3 DNA: TGTGCCAGCAGCTTCCCGGGACTAGCGGGGGTGAAGAAAGAGACCCAGTACTTC; CDR3 protein: CASSFPGLAGVKKETQYF